This TCR beta chain was retrieved from a study of T cell responses to AZD1222 COVID-19 vaccine. Notes on this clone: The antigen is unknown.

General study points: Recipients of AZD1222 seropositive at baseline numbered only 5 to 7. Donors in the cohort were predominantly white British and more often female, and clonal diversity was possibly underestimated. Spike-specific TCR breadth and depth went up after people got two AZD1222 doses. Sampling captured repertoires only after the peak T cell response.

Here immunoSEQ multiplex PCR was the method, and the copy in TCRdb shows in-frame clones only, minus some. The data show tens of thousands of clones, 86% seen once. This CDR3 is 15 amino acids long. Germline values: CDR1 SGHRS, CDR2 YFSETQ. V was clipped by 5 bases and J by 0 bases, with 13 bases between them. The sequence came from an adult in good health. Sequences were derived from peripheral blood, sampled on day 0 of AZD1222 vaccination. The chain uses TRBV5-1 and TRBJ2-3, with a weak D call TRBD2 (6 bases). The CDR3 loop reads CASRNTGTSTDTQYF. The CDR3 DNA is TGCGCCAGCAGAAATACGGGGACTAGCACAGATACGCAGTATTTT.